The present TCR beta chain was sequenced within a study of CD8 T cells in Susac syndrome. This CDR3 has 14 amino acids. Per the germline V gene, CDR1 is DFQATT and CDR2 is SNEGSKA (reference sequence). The V segment lost 1 base and the J segment 6 bases; nucleotides outside the gene matches: 7. An amount of RNA that ranged from about 0.45 to 1 ug was reverse transcribed with random hexamers. Across 54 Vbeta and 13 Jbeta, TCR beta CDR3 was amplified with immunoSEQ multiplex PCR. One entry per CDR3 protein results from TCRdb running MiXCR on the immunoSEQ multiplex PCR reads. The sample includes 150,000 to 190,000 distinct CDR3 sequences, approximately 94% seen only once; the top ten take about 0.21%. Sequencing targeted TCR beta in blood CD8+ and CD4+ T cells.

The sequence was obtained from a human donor with multiple sclerosis. V and J are TRBV20-1 and TRBJ2-7; 9 bases match TRBD2. The sequenced sample was CD8+ T cells from PBMCs. CDR3 sequence reads: CSARAGGGAFEQYF. The CDR3 coding sequence is TGCAGTGCTAGAGCTGGCGGGGGGGCCTTCGAGCAGTACTTC.